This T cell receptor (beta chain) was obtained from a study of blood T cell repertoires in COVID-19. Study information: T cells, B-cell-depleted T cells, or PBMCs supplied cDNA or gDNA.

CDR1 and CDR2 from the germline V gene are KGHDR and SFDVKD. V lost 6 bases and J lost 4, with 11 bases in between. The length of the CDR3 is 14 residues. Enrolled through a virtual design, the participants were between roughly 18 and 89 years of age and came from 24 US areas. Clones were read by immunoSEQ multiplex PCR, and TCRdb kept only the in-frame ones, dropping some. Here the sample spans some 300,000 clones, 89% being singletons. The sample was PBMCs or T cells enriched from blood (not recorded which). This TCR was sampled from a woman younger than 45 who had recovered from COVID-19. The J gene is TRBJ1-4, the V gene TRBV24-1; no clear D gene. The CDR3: CATSRGSGNEKLFF. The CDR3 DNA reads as TGTGCCACCAGTCGAGGGAGTGGTAATGAAAAACTGTTTTTT.